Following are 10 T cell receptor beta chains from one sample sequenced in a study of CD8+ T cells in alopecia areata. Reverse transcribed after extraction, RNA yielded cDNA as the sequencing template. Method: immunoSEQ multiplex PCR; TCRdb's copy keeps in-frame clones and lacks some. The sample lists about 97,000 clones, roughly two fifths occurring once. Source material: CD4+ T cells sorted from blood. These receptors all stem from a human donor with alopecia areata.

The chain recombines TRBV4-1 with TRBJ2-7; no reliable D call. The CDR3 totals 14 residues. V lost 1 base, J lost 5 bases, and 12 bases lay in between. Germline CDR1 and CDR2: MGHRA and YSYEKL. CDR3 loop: CASSQVISWDEQYF. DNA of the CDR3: TGCGCCAGCAGCCAAGTAATTTCGTGGGACGAGCAGTACTTC.

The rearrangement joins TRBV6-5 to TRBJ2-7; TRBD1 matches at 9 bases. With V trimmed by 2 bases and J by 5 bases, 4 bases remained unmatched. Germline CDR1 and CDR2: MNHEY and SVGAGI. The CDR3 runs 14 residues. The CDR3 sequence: CASSYDRGSNEQYF. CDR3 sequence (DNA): TGTGCCAGCAGTTACGACAGGGGGAGCAACGAGCAGTACTTC.

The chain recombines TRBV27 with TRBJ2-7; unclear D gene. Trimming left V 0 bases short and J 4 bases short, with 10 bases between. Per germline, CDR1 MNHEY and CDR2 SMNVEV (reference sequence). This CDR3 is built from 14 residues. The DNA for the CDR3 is TGTGCCAGCAGTTTATCGTGGACCGCGTACGAGCAGTACTTC. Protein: CASSLSWTAYEQYF.

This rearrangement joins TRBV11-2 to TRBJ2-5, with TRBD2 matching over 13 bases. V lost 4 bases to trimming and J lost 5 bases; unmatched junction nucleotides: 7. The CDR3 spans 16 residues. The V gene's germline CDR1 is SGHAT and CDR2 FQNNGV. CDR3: CASSYRTSGRGETQYF. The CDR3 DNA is TGTGCCAGCAGCTATCGGACTAGCGGGAGAGGGGAGACCCAGTACTTC.

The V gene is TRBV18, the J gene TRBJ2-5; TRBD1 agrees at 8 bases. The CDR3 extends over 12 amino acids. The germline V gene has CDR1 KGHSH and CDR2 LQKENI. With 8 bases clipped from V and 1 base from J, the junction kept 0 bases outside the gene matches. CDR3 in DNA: TGTGCCAGCGGACAGGGCCAAGAGACCCAGTACTTC. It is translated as CASGQGQETQYF.

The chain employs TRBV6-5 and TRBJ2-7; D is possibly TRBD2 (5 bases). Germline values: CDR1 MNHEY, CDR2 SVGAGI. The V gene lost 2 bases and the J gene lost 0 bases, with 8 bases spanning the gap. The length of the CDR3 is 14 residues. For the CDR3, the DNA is TGTGCCAGCAGTTACAGCGGAGGCTCCTACGAGCAGTACTTC. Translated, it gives CASSYSGGSYEQYF.

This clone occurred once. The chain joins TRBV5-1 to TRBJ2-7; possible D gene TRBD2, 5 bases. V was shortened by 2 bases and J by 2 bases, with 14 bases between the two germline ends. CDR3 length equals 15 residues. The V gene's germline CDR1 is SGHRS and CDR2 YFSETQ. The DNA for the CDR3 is TGCGCCAGCAGCTTTTTGTCTAGCTTGGCCTACGAGCAGTACTTC. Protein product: CASSFLSSLAYEQYF.

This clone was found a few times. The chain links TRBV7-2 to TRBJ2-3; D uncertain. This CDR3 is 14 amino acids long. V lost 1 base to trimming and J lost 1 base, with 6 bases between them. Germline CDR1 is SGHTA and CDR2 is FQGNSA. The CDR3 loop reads CASSLGPGTDTQYF. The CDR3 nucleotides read TGTGCCAGCAGCTTAGGGCCGGGCACAGATACGCAGTATTTT.

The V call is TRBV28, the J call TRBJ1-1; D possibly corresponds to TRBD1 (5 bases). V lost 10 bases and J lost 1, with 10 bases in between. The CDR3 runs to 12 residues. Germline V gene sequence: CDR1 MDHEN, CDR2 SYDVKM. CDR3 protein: CATTQANTEAFF. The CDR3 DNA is TGTGCCACAACACAGGCGAACACTGAAGCTTTCTTT. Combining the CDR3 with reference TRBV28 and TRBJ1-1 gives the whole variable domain DVKVTQSSRYLVKRTGEKVFLECVQDMDHENMFWYRQDPGLGLRLIYFSYDVKMKEKGDIPEGYSVSREKKERFSLILESASTNQTSMYLCATTQANTEAFFGQGTRLTVV.

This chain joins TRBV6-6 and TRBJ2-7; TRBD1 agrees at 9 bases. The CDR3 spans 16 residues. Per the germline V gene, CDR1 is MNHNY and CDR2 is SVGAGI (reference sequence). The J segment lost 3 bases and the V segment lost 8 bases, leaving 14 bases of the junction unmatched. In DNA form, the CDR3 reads TGTGCCAGCCAAGGGACAGGGCGTCGTCTCCGCTACGAGCAGTACTTC. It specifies CASQGTGRRLRYEQYF.